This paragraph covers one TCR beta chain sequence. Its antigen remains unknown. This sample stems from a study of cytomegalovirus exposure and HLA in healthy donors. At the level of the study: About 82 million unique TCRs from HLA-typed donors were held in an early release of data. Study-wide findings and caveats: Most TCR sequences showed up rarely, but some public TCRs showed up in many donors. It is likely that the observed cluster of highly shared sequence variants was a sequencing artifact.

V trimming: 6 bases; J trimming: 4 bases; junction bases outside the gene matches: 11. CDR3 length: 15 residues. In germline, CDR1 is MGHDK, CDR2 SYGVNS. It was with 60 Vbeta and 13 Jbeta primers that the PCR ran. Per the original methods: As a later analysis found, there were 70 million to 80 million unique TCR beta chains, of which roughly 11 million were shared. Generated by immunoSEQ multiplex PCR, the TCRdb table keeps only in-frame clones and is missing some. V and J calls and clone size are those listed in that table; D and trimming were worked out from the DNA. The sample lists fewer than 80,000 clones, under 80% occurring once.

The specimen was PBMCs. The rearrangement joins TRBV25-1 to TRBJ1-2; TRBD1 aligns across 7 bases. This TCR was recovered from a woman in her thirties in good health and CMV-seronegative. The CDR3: CASSPNDRAVYGYTF. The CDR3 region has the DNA TGTGCCAGCAGCCCCAATGACAGGGCGGTCTATGGCTACACCTTC.